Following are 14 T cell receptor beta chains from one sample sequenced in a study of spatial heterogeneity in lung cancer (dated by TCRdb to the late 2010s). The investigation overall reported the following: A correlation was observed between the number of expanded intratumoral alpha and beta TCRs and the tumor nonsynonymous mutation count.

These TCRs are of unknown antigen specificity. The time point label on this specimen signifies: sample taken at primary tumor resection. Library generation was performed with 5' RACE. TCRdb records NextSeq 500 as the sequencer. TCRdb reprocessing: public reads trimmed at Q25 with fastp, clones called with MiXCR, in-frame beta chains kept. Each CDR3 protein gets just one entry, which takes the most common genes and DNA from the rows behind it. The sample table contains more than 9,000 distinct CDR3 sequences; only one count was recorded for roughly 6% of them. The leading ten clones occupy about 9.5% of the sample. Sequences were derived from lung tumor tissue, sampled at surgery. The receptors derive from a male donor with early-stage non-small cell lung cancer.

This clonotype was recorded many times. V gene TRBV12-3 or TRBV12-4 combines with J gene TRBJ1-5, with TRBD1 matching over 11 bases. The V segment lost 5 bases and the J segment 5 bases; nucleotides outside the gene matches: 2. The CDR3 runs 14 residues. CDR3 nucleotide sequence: TGTGCCAGCAGTAAGGGACAGGGGGATCAGCCCCAGCATTTT. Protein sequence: CASSKGQGDQPQHF.

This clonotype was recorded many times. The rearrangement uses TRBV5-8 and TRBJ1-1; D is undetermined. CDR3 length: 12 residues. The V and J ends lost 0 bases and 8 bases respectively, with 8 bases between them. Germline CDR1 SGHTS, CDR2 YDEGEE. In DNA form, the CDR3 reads TGTGCCAGCAGCTTGGTACTGGGGGAAGCTTTCTTT. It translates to CASSLVLGEAFF. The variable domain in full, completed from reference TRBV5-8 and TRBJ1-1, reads EAGVTQSPTHLIKTRGQQATLRCSPISGHTSVYWYQQALGLGLQFLLWYDEGEERNRGNFPPRFSGRQFPNYSSELNVNALELEDSALYLCASSLVLGEAFFGQGTRLTVV.

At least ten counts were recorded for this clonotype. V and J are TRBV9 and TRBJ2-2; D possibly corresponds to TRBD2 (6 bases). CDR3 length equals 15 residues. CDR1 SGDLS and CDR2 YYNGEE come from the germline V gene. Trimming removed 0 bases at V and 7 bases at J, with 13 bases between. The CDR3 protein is CASSVEDAGYGELFF. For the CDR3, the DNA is TGTGCCAGCAGCGTAGAGGACGCGGGGTACGGGGAGCTGTTTTTT.

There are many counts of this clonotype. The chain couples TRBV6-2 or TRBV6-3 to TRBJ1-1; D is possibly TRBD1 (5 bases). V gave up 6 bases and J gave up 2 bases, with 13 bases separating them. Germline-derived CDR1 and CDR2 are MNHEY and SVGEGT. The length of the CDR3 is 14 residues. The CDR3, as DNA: TGTGCCAGCAGATCAACGACAGTTAACACTGAAGCTTTCTTT. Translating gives CASRSTTVNTEAFF.

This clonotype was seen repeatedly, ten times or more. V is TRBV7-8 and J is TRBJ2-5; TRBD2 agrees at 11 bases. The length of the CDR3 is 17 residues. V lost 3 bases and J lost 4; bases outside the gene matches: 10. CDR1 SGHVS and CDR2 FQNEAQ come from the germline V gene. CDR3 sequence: CASSLGSLAGVGETQYF. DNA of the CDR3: TGTGCCAGCAGCTTGGGATCACTAGCGGGGGTGGGAGAGACCCAGTACTTC.

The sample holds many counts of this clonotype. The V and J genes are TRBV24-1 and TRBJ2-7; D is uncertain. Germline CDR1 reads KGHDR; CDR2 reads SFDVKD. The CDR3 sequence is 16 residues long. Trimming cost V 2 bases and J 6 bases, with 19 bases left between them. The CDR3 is CATSDSYYSSMGEQYF. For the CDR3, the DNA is TGTGCCACCAGTGATTCTTACTACAGTTCCATGGGCGAGCAGTACTTC.

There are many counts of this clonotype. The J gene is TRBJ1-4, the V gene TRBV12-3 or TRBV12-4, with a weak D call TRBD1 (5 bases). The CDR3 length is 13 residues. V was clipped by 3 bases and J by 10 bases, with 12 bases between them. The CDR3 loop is CASSFGGNGKLFF. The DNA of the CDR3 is TGTGCCAGCAGTTTTGGGGGGAACGGAAAACTGTTTTTT.

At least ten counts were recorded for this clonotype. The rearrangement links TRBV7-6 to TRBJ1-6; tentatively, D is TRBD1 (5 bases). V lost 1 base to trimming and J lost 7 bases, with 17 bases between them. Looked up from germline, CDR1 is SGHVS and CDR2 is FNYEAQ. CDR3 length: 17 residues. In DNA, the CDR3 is TGTGCCAGCAGCTTAGAGGGTGTGTCAGGGACGAATTCACCCCTCCACTTT. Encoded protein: CASSLEGVSGTNSPLHF.

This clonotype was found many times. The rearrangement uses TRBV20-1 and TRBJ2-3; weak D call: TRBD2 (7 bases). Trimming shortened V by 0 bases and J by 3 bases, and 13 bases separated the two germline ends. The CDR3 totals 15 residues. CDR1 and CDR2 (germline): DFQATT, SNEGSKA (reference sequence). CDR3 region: CSARDPRGRTDTQYF. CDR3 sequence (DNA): TGCAGTGCTAGAGATCCGCGGGGGCGTACAGATACGCAGTATTTT.

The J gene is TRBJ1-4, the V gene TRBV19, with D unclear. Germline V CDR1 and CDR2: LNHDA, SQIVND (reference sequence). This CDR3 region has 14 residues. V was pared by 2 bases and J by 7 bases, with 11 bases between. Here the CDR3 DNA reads TGTGCCAGTAGTATACGGGTCTTAGGTGAAAAACTGTTTTTT. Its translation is CASSIRVLGEKLFF.

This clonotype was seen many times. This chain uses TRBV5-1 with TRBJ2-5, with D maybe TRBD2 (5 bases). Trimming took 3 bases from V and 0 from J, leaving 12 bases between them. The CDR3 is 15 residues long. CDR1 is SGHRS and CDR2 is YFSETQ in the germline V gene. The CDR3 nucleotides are TGCGCCAGCAGCTCGTTACGGGAAGACCAAGAGACCCAGTACTTC. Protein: CASSSLREDQETQYF.

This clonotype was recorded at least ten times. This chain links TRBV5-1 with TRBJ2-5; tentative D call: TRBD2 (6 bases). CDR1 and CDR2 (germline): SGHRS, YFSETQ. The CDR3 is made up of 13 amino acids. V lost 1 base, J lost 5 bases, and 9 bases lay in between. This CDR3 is CASSLFAGETQYF. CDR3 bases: TGCGCCAGCAGCTTGTTCGCGGGGGAGACCCAGTACTTC. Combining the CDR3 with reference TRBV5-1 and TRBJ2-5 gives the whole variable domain KAGVTQTPRYLIKTRGQQVTLSCSPISGHRSVSWYQQTPGQGLQFLFEYFSETQRNKGNFPGRFSGRQFSNSRSEMNVSTLELGDSALYLCASSLFAGETQYFGPGTRLLVL.

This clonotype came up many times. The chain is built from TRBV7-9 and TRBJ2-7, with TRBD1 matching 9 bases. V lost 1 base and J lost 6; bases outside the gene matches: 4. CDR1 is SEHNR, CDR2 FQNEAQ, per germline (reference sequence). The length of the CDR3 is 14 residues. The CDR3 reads CASSLEGQGREQYF. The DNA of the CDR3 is TGTGCCAGCAGCTTAGAGGGACAGGGCCGCGAGCAGTACTTC.

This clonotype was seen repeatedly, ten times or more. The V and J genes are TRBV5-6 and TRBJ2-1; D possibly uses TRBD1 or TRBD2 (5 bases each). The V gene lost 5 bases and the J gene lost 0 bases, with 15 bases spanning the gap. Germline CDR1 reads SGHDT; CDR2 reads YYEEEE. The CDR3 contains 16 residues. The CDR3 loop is CASSSAMRGSYNEQFF. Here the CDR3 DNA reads TGTGCCAGCAGTTCGGCGATGAGGGGCTCCTACAATGAGCAGTTCTTC.